The clone carrying this T cell receptor beta chain showed up just a few times. Each CDR3 protein gets one entry after TCRdb re-called the RT-PCR reads with MiXCR. The sample shows 650,000 to 800,000 distinct CDR3 sequences, approximately 15% of them seen only once. Trimming stripped 3 bases from V and 9 bases from J, with 7 bases between. Germline V gives CDR1 SGDLS, CDR2 YYNGEE. CDR3 length equals 11 residues. The origin of this receptor is a female donor in good health, serving as a healthy control. The chain joins TRBV9 to TRBJ2-1; D is unresolved. The sequenced sample consisted of memory CD4+ T cells from blood. The CDR3 DNA is TGTGCCAGCAGCGCACGGAGTGAGCAGTTCTTC. The encoded protein is CASSARSEQFF.